This T cell receptor beta chain was captured by sequencing in a study of identical twins. TCRdb re-analysed the 5' RACE reads in MiXCR, keeping a single row per CDR3 protein. The sample has about 240,000 distinct CDR3 sequences, approximately 7.9% seen once. From germline, CDR1 is MGHRA and CDR2 YSYEKL. This CDR3 spans 11 amino acids. Everyone who gave samples was a healthy Caucasian. This clonotype appeared many times. One end of the junction varies from germline; a read error may be responsible. These data were also reused for a study on yellow fever vaccine responses in identical twins.

The sequencing input was CD8+ T cells sorted from blood. The chain couples TRBV4-1 to TRBJ2-7; D tentatively fits TRBD1 or TRBD2 (6 bases each). This clonotype was obtained from a woman aged 18-30 years in good health. In nucleotides, the CDR3 is TGCGCCAGCTCATGGGGGGCAGAGGTCGTCTTC. It is translated as CASSWGAEVVF.